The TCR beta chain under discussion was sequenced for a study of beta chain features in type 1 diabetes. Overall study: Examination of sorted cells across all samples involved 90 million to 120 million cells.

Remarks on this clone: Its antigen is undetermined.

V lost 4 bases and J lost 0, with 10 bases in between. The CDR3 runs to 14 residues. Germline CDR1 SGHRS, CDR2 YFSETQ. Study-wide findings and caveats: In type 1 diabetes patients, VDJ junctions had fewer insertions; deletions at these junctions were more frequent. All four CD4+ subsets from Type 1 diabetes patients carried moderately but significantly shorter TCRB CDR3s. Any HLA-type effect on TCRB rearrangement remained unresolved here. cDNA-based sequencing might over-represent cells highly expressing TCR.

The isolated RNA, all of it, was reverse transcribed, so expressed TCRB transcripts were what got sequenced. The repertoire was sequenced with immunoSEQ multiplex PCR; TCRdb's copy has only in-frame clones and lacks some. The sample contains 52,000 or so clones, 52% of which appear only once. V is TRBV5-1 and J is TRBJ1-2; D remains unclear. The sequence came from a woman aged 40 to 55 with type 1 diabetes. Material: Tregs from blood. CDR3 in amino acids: CASSLSPSNYGYTF. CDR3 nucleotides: TGCGCCAGCAGCCTATCTCCCTCTAACTATGGCTACACCTTC.